This TCR beta chain is from a study of T cell changes during pregnancy in multiple sclerosis. Method: immunoSEQ multiplex PCR; TCRdb's copy keeps in-frame clones and lacks some. The top ten hold about 1.7% of the sample, which has roughly 89,000 clones, over 85% seen once. This clonotype was obtained from a female donor in good health, enrolled as a control in a pregnancy study. Sequencing was performed on peripheral blood, taken after pregnancy.

CDR3 loop: CASRTTGLAGQETQYF. As DNA, the CDR3 is TGTGCCAGCAGAACGACTGGACTAGCGGGGCAAGAGACCCAGTACTTC. The J gene is TRBJ2-5, the V gene TRBV5-4; TRBD2 matches 12 bases. The germline V gene has CDR1 SGHNT and CDR2 YYREEE (reference sequence). V shed 5 bases, J shed 2 bases, and the junction held 7 bases outside the gene matches. This CDR3 has 16 amino acids. Together with reference TRBV5-4 and TRBJ2-5, the CDR3 gives the full variable domain: ETGVTQSPTHLIKTRGQQVTLRCSSQSGHNTVSWYQQALGQGPQFIFQYYREEENGRGNFPPRFSGLQFPNYSSELNVNALELDDSALYLCASRTTGLAGQETQYFGPGTRLLVL.